Detailed here is one T cell receptor (beta chain). What it binds is not known. These data originate in a study of Ad26.COV2.S vaccination and SARS-CoV-2 variants. Whole-study context: Once or twice, 56 days apart, Ad26.COV2.S was delivered intramuscularly.

Libraries were prepared by immunoSEQ multiplex PCR; TCRdb keeps only in-frame clonotypes and omits some of them. The data hold nearly 400,000 clones, with around 91% observed a single time. Study-level points and caveats: Once vaccination had occurred, spike-specific CD8+ and CD4+ T cell responses reportedly showed substantial breadth. Researchers reported similar non-spike TCR breadth in vaccine and placebo recipients.

As to treatment: some 20 received Ad26.COV2.S at low or high dose, single or two shots; about 5 received placebo; per-sample allocation not given. Vaccine and placebo recipients were sampled on day 63 after the first injection. As its vector, the vaccine had Ad26, which expressed Wuhan-strain SARS-CoV-2 spike. Sequenced material: peripheral blood, taken in a trial of Ad26.COV2.S vaccine versus placebo. This clonotype was obtained from a person aged 18-60 years who received the Ad26.COV2.S COVID-19 vaccine or a placebo.

CDR3 sequence (DNA): TGTGCCAGTACCTCCAAGAATAGGTTTTTCTTT. Translated: CASTSKNRFFF. The J gene is TRBJ1-1, the V gene TRBV19; D gene unclear. The ends were cut back, 7 bases at V and 13 bases at J, with 16 bases in the middle. Germline assignment: CDR1 LNHDA and CDR2 SQIVND (reference sequence). The CDR3 totals 11 residues. Combining the CDR3 with reference TRBV19 and TRBJ1-1 gives the whole variable domain DGGITQSPKYLFRKEGQNVTLSCEQNLNHDAMYWYRQDPGQGLRLIYYSQIVNDFQKGDIAEGYSVSREKKESFPLTVTSAQKNPTAFYLCASTSKNRFFFGQGTRLTVV.